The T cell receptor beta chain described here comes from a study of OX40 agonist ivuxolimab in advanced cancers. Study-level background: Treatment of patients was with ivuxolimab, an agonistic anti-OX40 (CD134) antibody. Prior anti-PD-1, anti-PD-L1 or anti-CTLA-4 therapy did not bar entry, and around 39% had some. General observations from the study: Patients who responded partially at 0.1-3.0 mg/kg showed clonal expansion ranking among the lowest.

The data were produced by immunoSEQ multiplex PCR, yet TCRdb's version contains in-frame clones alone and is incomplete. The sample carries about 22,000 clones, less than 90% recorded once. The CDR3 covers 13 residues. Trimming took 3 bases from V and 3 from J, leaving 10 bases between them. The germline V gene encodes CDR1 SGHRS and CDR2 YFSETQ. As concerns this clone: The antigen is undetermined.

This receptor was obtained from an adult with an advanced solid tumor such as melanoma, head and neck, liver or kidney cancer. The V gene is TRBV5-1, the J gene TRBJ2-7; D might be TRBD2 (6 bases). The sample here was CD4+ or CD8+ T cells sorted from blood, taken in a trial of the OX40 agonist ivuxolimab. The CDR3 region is CASSSGDYYEQYF. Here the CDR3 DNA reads TGCGCCAGCAGCTCGGGGGATTACTACGAGCAGTACTTC.